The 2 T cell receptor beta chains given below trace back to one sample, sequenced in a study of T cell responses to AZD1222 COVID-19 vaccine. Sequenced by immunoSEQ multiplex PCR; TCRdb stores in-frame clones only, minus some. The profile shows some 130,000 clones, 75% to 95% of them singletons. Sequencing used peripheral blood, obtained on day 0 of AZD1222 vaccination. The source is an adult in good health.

The CDR3 coding sequence is TGTGCCAGAAGGAGCCGGGACAGCCTTTATCAGCCCCAGCATTTT. Translating it yields CARRSRDSLYQPQHF. This chain joins TRBV5-3 and TRBJ1-5; 7 bases match TRBD1. TRBV5-3 is reported as an ORF; its role is uncertain. J gave up 5 bases and V 5 bases, and 10 bases lay outside the gene matches. This CDR3 is built from 15 residues.

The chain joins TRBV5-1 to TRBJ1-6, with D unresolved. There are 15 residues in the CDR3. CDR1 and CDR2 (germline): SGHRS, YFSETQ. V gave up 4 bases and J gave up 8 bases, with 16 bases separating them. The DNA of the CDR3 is TGCGCCAGCAGCCCGAGGTTCCCCGGGGATTCACCCCTCCACTTT. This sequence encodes CASSPRFPGDSPLHF. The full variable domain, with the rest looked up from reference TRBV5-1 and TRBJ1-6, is KAGVTQTPRYLIKTRGQQVTLSCSPISGHRSVSWYQQTPGQGLQFLFEYFSETQRNKGNFPGRFSGRQFSNSRSEMNVSTLELGDSALYLCASSPRFPGDSPLHFGNGTRLTVT.